The 2 T cell receptor beta chains in this list originate from one sample, sequenced in a study of shared clonotypes between healthy human individuals. Data came from immunoSEQ multiplex PCR; TCRdb stores just in-frame clones and leaves some out. In the table there are about 2.3 million clones, 85% to 95% of which are singletons. Sequencing used naive CD4+ T cells from PBMCs. The sample's subset: CD45RA+ positively selected. All receptors come from a man younger than 35 in good health. Some clones in this sample may be carry-over from other donors' samples.

The V call is TRBV6-1, the J call TRBJ1-1; tentative D call: TRBD1 (5 bases). The V end lost 3 bases, the J end lost 1 base, and 12 bases lay between the germline ends. CDR3 length: 15 amino acids. Germline loops: CDR1 MNHNS, CDR2 SASEGT. The CDR3 sequence is CASSDWGHQNTEAFF. The DNA of the CDR3 is TGTGCCAGCAGTGATTGGGGCCACCAGAACACTGAAGCTTTCTTT.

The genes are TRBV5-8 and TRBJ2-5; 7 bases fit TRBD1. J gave up 3 bases and V 3 bases, and 8 bases lay outside the gene matches. Germline V gene lookup returns CDR1 SGHTS and CDR2 YDEGEE. This CDR3 region has 15 residues. CDR3: CASSSKGQPEETQYF. DNA of the CDR3: TGTGCCAGCAGCTCAAAGGGACAGCCTGAAGAGACCCAGTACTTC.